This T cell receptor beta chain was recorded in a study of T cell repertoires in cytomegalovirus infection (dated by TCRdb to 2018 to 2020). Background on the whole study: Recently identified HLA-C-restricted CMV epitopes, whose presentation resists viral immunomodulation, were targeted by peptide stimulations together with well-studied HLA-B-restricted epitopes. The HLA type of each donor mattered for the analysis, because public TCR beta signatures pointed to carriage of CMV infection along with the matching HLA type.

This clonotype was detected a few times. Its antigen specificity is not known. Base qualities are missing; no much larger clone stands one base away. The instrument was an Illumina HiSeq 1500. Clones were called with MiXCR by TCRdb after fastp trimmed the public reads at Q25, and only in-frame beta chains were retained. Rows with a matching CDR3 protein are joined into one entry that keeps the most common DNA and genes. The sample data list approximately 470,000 distinct CDR3 sequences, and about 42% of these were observed just once. The ten largest clones add up to about two fifths of the sample. The CDR3 runs 15 residues from the cysteine to the phenylalanine. The CDR3 DNA has 45 bases and is translated from base 1. From V the trimming removes 5 bases and from J it removes 3 bases, while the gene matches leave 4 bases of the junction unaccounted for. The germline V gene sets CDR1 to SNHLY and CDR2 to FYNNEI.

Broader findings and caveats from the paper: The ex vivo response was dominated by HLA-C-restricted CMV-specific TCR beta clonotypes, and the single most frequent clonotype in two of eight donors was supplied by these HLA-C-restricted clonotypes. Cumulative frequency of public TCR beta family members discriminated carriers of CMV infection plus the relevant HLA type in this cohort and an independent roughly 350-donor cohort.

This specimen's treatment or condition label, per the study, means: in vitro stimulation with specific CMV peptide epitopes to enrich CMV-specific T cells. Material: cultured PBMCs, obtained from culture after CMV antigen stimulation. In this chain, TRBV2 is recombined with TRBJ2-6, and TRBD1 aligns with 7 junction nucleotides. This TCR was recovered from a human donor in good health (CMV status not recorded). Some clones in this sample may be carry-over from other donors' samples. The base sequence is TGTGCCAGCAGTTACAGGGGTCTTGGGGCCAACGTCCTGACTTTC. Translated, it reads CASSYRGLGANVLTF.